The 11 T cell receptor beta chains below were found in one sample sequenced in a study of human thymus T cells. Sequencing used immunoSEQ multiplex PCR; TCRdb keeps in-frame clones, though not all of them. The table lists some 130,000 clones, over 85% of them singletons. During corrective heart surgery, resections were taken, and the thymus tissue came from them. The material sequenced was thymus tissue. These receptors originate from a boy younger than two with a congenital heart defect but otherwise immunologically healthy.

This chain uses TRBV6-1 with TRBJ2-5; tentatively, D is TRBD2 (7 bases). This CDR3 region has 15 residues. CDR1 is MNHNS and CDR2 is SASEGT in the germline V gene. The ends were cut back, 6 bases at V and 3 bases at J, with 17 bases in the middle. The CDR3 region is CASRGTLGGEETQYF. CDR3 sequence (DNA): TGTGCCAGCAGGGGGACACTAGGGGGGGAAGAGACCCAGTACTTC.

V is TRBV4-3 and J is TRBJ2-2, with 11 positions matching TRBD2. V lost 0 bases and J lost 9; bases outside the gene matches: 12. The CDR3 is 18 residues long. CDR1 LGHNA and CDR2 YSLEER come from the germline V gene. CDR3 in amino acids: CASSQEKVSSGGFRELFF. The CDR3 DNA reads as TGCGCCAGCAGCCAAGAGAAAGTGTCTAGCGGGGGGTTCAGGGAGCTGTTTTTT.

The chain employs TRBV7-2 and TRBJ2-1, with D maybe TRBD1 (6 bases). The CDR3 runs to 15 residues. Germline CDR1 reads SGHTA; CDR2 reads FQGNSA. V was trimmed by 5 bases and J by 1 base, leaving 12 bases between them. The CDR3 sequence: CASSPARGSYNEQFF. CDR3 nucleotides: TGTGCCAGCAGCCCGGCCAGGGGTTCCTACAATGAGCAGTTCTTC. The full variable domain, in which reference TRBV7-2 and TRBJ2-1 provide the parts outside the CDR3, is GAGVSQSPSNKVTEKGKDVELRCDPISGHTALYWYRQSLGQGLEFLIYFQGNSAPDKSGLPSDRFSAERTGGSVSTLTIQRTQQEDSAVYLCASSPARGSYNEQFFGPGTRLTVL.

This chain joins TRBV7-9 and TRBJ1-4; D is undetermined. The V gene lost 7 bases and the J gene lost 8 bases, with 20 bases spanning the gap. The CDR3 loop spans 15 amino acids. CDR1 is SEHNR and CDR2 is FQNEAQ in the germline V gene (reference sequence). Here the CDR3 reads CASTFFTPFSEKLFF. The CDR3 DNA is TGTGCCAGCACCTTCTTCACGCCTTTTAGCGAAAAACTGTTTTTT.

The chain has TRBV4-3 and TRBJ2-4; the match to TRBD2 covers 12 bases. V was clipped by 0 bases and J by 0 bases; unmatched bases: 15. CDR3 length: 22 amino acids. CDR1 is LGHNA, CDR2 YSLEER, per germline. The DNA of the CDR3 is TGCGCCAGCAGCCAAGATAGGTCCGATTGGAGGACTAGCGGGGAAGCCAAAAACATTCAGTACTTC. Translated: CASSQDRSDWRTSGEAKNIQYF.

The chain combines TRBV14 with TRBJ2-1; 7 nucleotides match TRBD1. There are 15 residues in the CDR3. V lost 3 bases to trimming and J lost 8 bases; unmatched junction nucleotides: 10. Germline loops: CDR1 SGHDN, CDR2 FVKESK. CDR3 coding DNA: TGTGCCAGCAGCCATGGGACAGTTTGGAGTTATGAGCAGTTCTTC. This sequence encodes CASSHGTVWSYEQFF.

A single count supports this clone. The chain recombines TRBV27 with TRBJ2-1; unclear D gene. Trimming stripped 4 bases from V and 4 bases from J, with 8 bases between. This CDR3 is 13 amino acids long. Per the germline V gene, CDR1 is MNHEY and CDR2 is SMNVEV (reference sequence). CDR3 DNA sequence: TGTGCCAGCAGTTCCTCGCCTTACAATGAGCAGTTCTTC. This sequence encodes CASSSSPYNEQFF.

This sequence joins TRBV27 and TRBJ1-3; D not certain. The CDR3 has 14 amino acids. Germline-derived CDR1 and CDR2 are MNHEY and SMNVEV (reference sequence). With 6 bases removed from V and 0 bases from J, the gap between germline ends came to 9 bases. CDR3 sequence reads: CASSETSSGNTIYF. The CDR3 DNA reads as TGTGCCAGCAGCGAGACGAGCTCTGGAAACACCATATATTTT.

V is TRBV2 and J is TRBJ2-5, with D possibly being TRBD1 (5 bases). The length of the CDR3 is 13 residues. V dropped 11 bases and J dropped 0 bases, with 13 bases sitting between them. Germline V gives CDR1 SNHLY, CDR2 FYNNEI. The CDR3 loop reads CAASGKYQETQYF. CDR3 bases: TGTGCCGCGTCAGGGAAGTACCAAGAGACCCAGTACTTC.

CDR3 sequence: CASSRLYSGTNTGELFF. The CDR3 nucleotides read TGCGCCAGCAGCCGGCTGTATAGCGGGACGAACACCGGGGAGCTGTTTTTT. The chain couples TRBV4-1 to TRBJ2-2; TRBD2 matches 8 bases. This CDR3 is 17 amino acids long. V was pared by 4 bases and J by 0 bases, with 7 bases of the junction left unmatched. Germline V lookup: CDR1 MGHRA, CDR2 YSYEKL.

The chain carries TRBV4-3 and TRBJ1-6; TRBD1 matches 7 bases. CDR3 length equals 19 residues. Germline CDR1 and CDR2: LGHNA and YSLEER. V lost 0 bases, J lost 2 bases, and 10 bases stayed unmatched. CDR3 in amino acids: CASSQDRHPGTAYNSPLHF. The CDR3 nucleotides are TGCGCCAGCAGCCAAGATCGCCACCCGGGGACAGCCTATAATTCACCCCTCCACTTT.